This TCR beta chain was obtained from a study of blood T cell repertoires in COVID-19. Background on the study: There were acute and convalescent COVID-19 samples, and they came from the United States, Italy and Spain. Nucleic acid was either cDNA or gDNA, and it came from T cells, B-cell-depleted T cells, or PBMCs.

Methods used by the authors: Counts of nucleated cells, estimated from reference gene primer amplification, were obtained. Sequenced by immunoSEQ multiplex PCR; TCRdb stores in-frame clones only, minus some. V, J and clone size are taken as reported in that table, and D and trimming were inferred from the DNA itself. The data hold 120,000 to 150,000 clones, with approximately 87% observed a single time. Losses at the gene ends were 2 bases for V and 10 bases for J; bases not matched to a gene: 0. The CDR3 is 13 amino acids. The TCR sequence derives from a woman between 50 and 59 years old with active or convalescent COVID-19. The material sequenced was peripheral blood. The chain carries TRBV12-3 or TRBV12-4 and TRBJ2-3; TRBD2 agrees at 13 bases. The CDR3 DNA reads TGTGCCAGCAGTTTAACTAGCGGGGGGGCGCAGTATTTT. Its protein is CASSLTSGGAQYF.